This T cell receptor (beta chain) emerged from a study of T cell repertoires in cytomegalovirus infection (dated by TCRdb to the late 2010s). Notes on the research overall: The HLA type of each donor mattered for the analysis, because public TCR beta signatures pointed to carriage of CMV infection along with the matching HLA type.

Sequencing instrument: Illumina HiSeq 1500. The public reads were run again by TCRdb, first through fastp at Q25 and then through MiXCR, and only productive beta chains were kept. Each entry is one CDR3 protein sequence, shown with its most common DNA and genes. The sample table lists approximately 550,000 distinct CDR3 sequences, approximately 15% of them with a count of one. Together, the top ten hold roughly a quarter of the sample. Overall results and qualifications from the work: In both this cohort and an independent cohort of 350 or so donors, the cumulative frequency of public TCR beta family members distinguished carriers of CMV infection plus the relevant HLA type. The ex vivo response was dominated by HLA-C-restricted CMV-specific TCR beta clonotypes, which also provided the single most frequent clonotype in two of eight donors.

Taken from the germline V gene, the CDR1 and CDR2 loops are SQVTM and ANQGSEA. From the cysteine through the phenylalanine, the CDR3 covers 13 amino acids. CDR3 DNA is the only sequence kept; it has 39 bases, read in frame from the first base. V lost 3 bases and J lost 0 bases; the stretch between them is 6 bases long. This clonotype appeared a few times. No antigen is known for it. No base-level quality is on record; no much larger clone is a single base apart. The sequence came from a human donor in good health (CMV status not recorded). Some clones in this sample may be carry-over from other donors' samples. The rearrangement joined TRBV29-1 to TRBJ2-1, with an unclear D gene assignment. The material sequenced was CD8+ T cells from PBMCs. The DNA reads TGCAGCGTTGATCTGAGCTCCTACAATGAGCAGTTCTTC. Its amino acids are CSVDLSSYNEQFF.